Listed here are 22 T cell receptor beta chains from one sample, sequenced in a study of blood T cell repertoires in COVID-19. Clones were read by immunoSEQ multiplex PCR, and TCRdb kept only the in-frame ones, dropping some. The data contain under 350,000 clones, over 75% of them singletons. The sample comprised peripheral blood. These TCRs come from a human donor in a cohort sampled during active COVID-19.

The chain joins TRBV10-3 to TRBJ2-2; 11 bases fit TRBD1. The CDR3 covers 17 residues. V shed 2 bases and J 6 bases; nucleotides not matched to a gene: 8. Germline CDR1 ENHRY, CDR2 SYGVKD. CDR3 DNA: TGTGCCATCAGTGAGGGGGACAGGGGGGAAAGTTCCGGGGAGCTGTTTTTT. Amino acid sequence: CAISEGDRGESSGELFF.

V and J are TRBV5-4 and TRBJ2-1; 8 positions match TRBD2. CDR3 length: 15 residues. With 0 bases clipped from V and 2 bases from J, the junction kept 1 base outside the gene matches. Germline values: CDR1 SGHNT, CDR2 YYREEE (reference sequence). The CDR3 DNA follows: TGTGCCAGCAGCTTGGGCGGGAGGACCTACAATGAGCAGTTCTTC. It yields the protein CASSLGGRTYNEQFF.

This chain connects TRBV19 to TRBJ2-1; 10 bases match TRBD2. V was pared by 0 bases and J by 10 bases, with 9 bases of the junction left unmatched. CDR1 LNHDA and CDR2 SQIVND come from the germline V gene (reference sequence). The CDR3 covers 16 residues. In DNA form, the CDR3 reads TGTGCCAGTAGTATAGAAGCGGGAGGGCACACCGGGGAGCAGTTCTTC. Its translation is CASSIEAGGHTGEQFF.

The chain has TRBV3-1 (or the pseudogene TRBV3-2) and TRBJ2-2, with D maybe TRBD2 (5 bases). This CDR3 is 15 amino acids long. Germline-derived CDR1 and CDR2 are LGHDT and YNNKEL (reference sequence). Trimming left V 2 bases short and J 4 bases short, with 11 bases between. Here the CDR3 DNA reads TGTGCCAGCAGCCAATTGGCGCGGGTCACCGGGGAGCTGTTTTTT. This gives the protein CASSQLARVTGELFF.

The gene calls are TRBV27 and TRBJ2-7; D is undetermined. CDR3 size: 15 residues. CDR1 MNHEY and CDR2 SMNVEV come from the germline V gene (reference sequence). The V gene lost 1 base and the J gene lost 7 bases, with 17 bases spanning the gap. The CDR3 reads CASSLYGGGKEEQYF. The CDR3 DNA reads TGTGCCAGCAGTTTATACGGCGGTGGTAAGGAAGAGCAGTACTTC.

V gene TRBV12-5 combines with J gene TRBJ2-5; 10 positions agree with TRBD2. The CDR3 extends over 13 amino acids. CDR1 is LGHNT, CDR2 FRNRAP, per germline. Losses at the gene ends were 4 bases for V and 5 bases for J; bases not matched to a gene: 1. Here the CDR3 reads CASGSSGSETQYF. CDR3 nucleotide sequence: TGTGCTAGTGGTTCTAGCGGGAGTGAGACCCAGTACTTC.

CDR3 nucleotide sequence: TGTGCCAGCAGCCAAGAGATAGCGGGGTCCTCCTACGAGCAGTACTTC. This encodes CASSQEIAGSSYEQYF. V is TRBV14 and J is TRBJ2-7; 8 bases map to TRBD2. V was pared by 0 bases and J by 0 bases, with 4 bases of the junction left unmatched. In germline, CDR1 is SGHDN, CDR2 FVKESK. CDR3 length: 16 amino acids.

This clone was counted only a few times. The genes are TRBV7-9 and TRBJ1-4; TRBD1 might be the D (6 bases). The V gene lost 7 bases and the J gene lost 6 bases, with 12 bases spanning the gap. The CDR3 runs to 13 residues. CDR1 SEHNR and CDR2 FQNEAQ come from the germline V gene (reference sequence). This chain's CDR3 is CASITDSHEKLFF. The CDR3 nucleotides read TGTGCCAGCATCACGGACAGCCATGAAAAACTGTTTTTT.

The gene calls are TRBV2 and TRBJ2-5; possible D gene TRBD2, 6 bases. Trimming shortened V by 8 bases and J by 4 bases, and 17 bases separated the two germline ends. The CDR3 sequence is 14 residues long. Germline V gene sequence: CDR1 SNHLY, CDR2 FYNNEI. The CDR3 sequence: CASGYGLGGETQYF. The CDR3, as DNA: TGTGCCAGCGGATACGGACTGGGGGGAGAGACCCAGTACTTC.

This chain joins TRBV18 and TRBJ2-7; D remains unclear. Germline values: CDR1 KGHSH, CDR2 LQKENI. The ends were cut back, 2 bases at V and 3 bases at J, with 11 bases in the middle. This CDR3 has 14 residues. For the CDR3, the DNA is TGTGCCAGCTCACCAAGCCACTCATACTACGAGCAGTACTTC. Translated, it gives CASSPSHSYYEQYF. The full variable domain, rest sourced from reference TRBV18 and TRBJ2-7, is NAGVMQNPRHLVRRRGQEARLRCSPMKGHSHVYWYRQLPEEGLKFMVYLQKENIIDESGMPKERFSAEFPKEGPSILRIQQVVRGDSAAYFCASSPSHSYYEQYFGPGTRLTVT.

V is TRBV28 and J is TRBJ2-7, with TRBD1 matching over 8 bases. The CDR3 is made up of 20 amino acids. CDR1 is MDHEN and CDR2 is SYDVKM in the germline V gene. With V trimmed by 3 bases and J by 3 bases, 22 bases remained unmatched. CDR3 bases: TGTGCCAGCAGTTTCCCCCGCGCAGGGGGCAGAGGGACAAATTTCTACGAGCAGTACTTC. Residues: CASSFPRAGGRGTNFYEQYF.

The chain recombines TRBV7-2 with TRBJ2-3; D call uncertain. The CDR3 loop spans 15 amino acids. V lost 1 base and J 1 base, leaving 9 bases between the germline ends. Germline-derived CDR1 and CDR2 are SGHTA and FQGNSA. In nucleotides, the CDR3 is TGTGCCAGCAGCTTAGGGCCTCCTCGCACAGATACGCAGTATTTT. This gives the protein CASSLGPPRTDTQYF.

The V call is TRBV7-9, the J call TRBJ1-2, with 7 bases that match TRBD1. Germline V gene data show CDR1 as SEHNR and CDR2 as FQNEAQ (reference sequence). The CDR3 has 13 amino acids. Germline trimming cut 5 bases from V and 6 bases from J; bases unmatched to any gene: 6. This chain's CDR3 is CASSKGQGDGYTF. The CDR3 DNA is TGTGCCAGCAGCAAAGGCCAGGGGGATGGCTACACCTTC.

The chain combines TRBV6-5 with TRBJ2-7; D gene unclear. The V end was cut by 5 bases, the J end by 4 bases, with 9 bases between. CDR3 length: 12 residues. Germline V lookup: CDR1 MNHEY, CDR2 SVGAGI. The CDR3 DNA is TGTGCCAGCAGTCCGACACTGTACGAGCAGTACTTC. It encodes CASSPTLYEQYF.

The chain carries TRBV11-2 and TRBJ2-5; 7 nucleotides agree with TRBD2. This CDR3 contains 14 residues. CDR1 and CDR2 (germline): SGHAT, FQNNGV. V shed 5 bases and J 5 bases; nucleotides not matched to a gene: 8. The CDR3 nucleotides read TGTGCCAGCAGCCCGCGGGAGTACGACGAGACCCAGTACTTC. Translation: CASSPREYDETQYF. The full variable domain, in which reference TRBV11-2 and TRBJ2-5 provide the parts outside the CDR3, is EAGVAQSPRYKIIEKRQSVAFWCNPISGHATLYWYQQILGQGPKLLIQFQNNGVVDDSQLPKDRFSAERLKGVDSTLKIQPAKLEDSAVYLCASSPREYDETQYFGPGTRLLVL.

This clone has a single count. The rearrangement joins TRBV5-1 to TRBJ1-6, with D perhaps TRBD1 (5 bases). Trimming took 7 bases from V and 6 from J, leaving 14 bases between them. This CDR3 has 14 residues. Germline CDR1 and CDR2: SGHRS and YFSETQ. In nucleotides, the CDR3 is TGCGCCAGCTCTCTCGGGGGGGTTAATTCACCCCTCCACTTT. It yields the protein CASSLGGVNSPLHF.

The chain combines TRBV3-1 (or the pseudogene TRBV3-2) with TRBJ2-1; weak D call: TRBD2 (6 bases). The CDR3 consists of 15 residues. Germline CDR1 reads LGHDT; CDR2 reads YNNKEL (reference sequence). V lost 4 bases and J lost 4, with 14 bases in between. The DNA for the CDR3 is TGTGCCAGCAGCCCTAACTCCGGGACTTACAATGAGCAGTTCTTC. Translation gives CASSPNSGTYNEQFF.

The J gene is TRBJ1-1, the V gene TRBV28; no clear D. CDR1 is MDHEN, CDR2 SYDVKM, per germline. The CDR3 covers 13 residues. Trimming removed 8 bases at V and 3 bases at J, with 13 bases between. The CDR3 reads CASEATGHTEAFF. The CDR3 region has the DNA TGTGCCAGCGAGGCGACTGGCCACACTGAAGCTTTCTTT.

The J gene is TRBJ2-5, the V gene TRBV24-1; TRBD1 matches 8 bases. The length of the CDR3 is 16 residues. Germline CDR1 KGHDR, CDR2 SFDVKD. V was pared by 3 bases and J by 1 base, with 6 bases of the junction left unmatched. For the CDR3, the DNA is TGTGCCACCAGTGATATCGGACAGGGACTCCAAGAGACCCAGTACTTC. Protein sequence: CATSDIGQGLQETQYF.

Details on this clone: This same CDR3 is encoded by further DNA sequences in the sample. V is TRBV19 and J is TRBJ1-5, with 8 bases lining up with TRBD1. Trimming removed 6 bases from V and 2 bases from J; junction bases left unmatched: 0. CDR3 size: 13 residues. The germline gives CDR1 LNHDA, CDR2 SQIVND (reference sequence). The chain's CDR3 is CASRDRGNQPQHF. The CDR3 region has the DNA TGTGCCAGTAGGGACAGGGGCAATCAGCCCCAGCATTTT. The full variable domain, with the rest looked up from reference TRBV19 and TRBJ1-5, is DGGITQSPKYLFRKEGQNVTLSCEQNLNHDAMYWYRQDPGQGLRLIYYSQIVNDFQKGDIAEGYSVSREKKESFPLTVTSAQKNPTAFYLCASRDRGNQPQHFGDGTRLSIL.

V is TRBV5-5 and J is TRBJ1-1, with 7 bases lining up with TRBD1. V trimming: 3 bases; J trimming: 1 base; junction bases outside the gene matches: 3. Germline CDR1 is SGHKS and CDR2 is YYEKEE (reference sequence). The CDR3 sequence is 14 residues long. CDR3 nucleotide sequence: TGTGCCAGCAGCTCGGGGACAGCGAACACTGAAGCTTTCTTT. This gives the protein CASSSGTANTEAFF.

The chain has TRBV5-1 and TRBJ1-1, with unresolved D. The germline V and J ends were trimmed by 0 bases and 0 bases, with 9 bases remaining between them. CDR1 is SGHRS and CDR2 is YFSETQ in the germline V gene. This CDR3 is built from 15 residues. The CDR3 reads CASSLVATVNTEAFF. DNA for the CDR3: TGCGCCAGCAGCTTGGTCGCAACGGTGAACACTGAAGCTTTCTTT.